This T cell receptor (beta chain) is drawn from a study of blood T cell repertoires in COVID-19. Study-level background: Some COVID-19 samples were acute and others convalescent; all came from the United States, Italy and Spain. The analysed material was cDNA or gDNA that came from T cells, B-cell-depleted T cells, or PBMCs.

All enrollees were about 18 to 100 years old and from some 24 US areas. This clone was observed a single time. Only in-frame clones appear in the TCRdb table, and some are missing; sequencing was by immunoSEQ multiplex PCR. The sample contains about 180,000 clones, around 88% of which appear only once. Germline CDR1 is GTSNPN and CDR2 is SVGIG (reference sequence). Trimming cost V 2 bases and J 10 bases, with 12 bases left between them. The CDR3 has 13 residues. The receptor was isolated from a woman younger than 45 who had recovered from COVID-19. This chain joins TRBV30 and TRBJ1-6; D is unclear. Sequenced material: PBMCs or T cells enriched from blood (not recorded which). The CDR3 loop is CAWSSRSRSPLHF. For the CDR3, the DNA is TGTGCCTGGAGTAGTAGGAGTCGATCACCCCTCCACTTT.